The sequence of this T cell receptor (beta chain) was determined in a study of response to subunit inactivated influenza vaccine. The CDR3 is 12 residues long. The germline CDR1 and CDR2 sequences are SGHRS and YFSETQ. V was shortened by 1 base and J by 5 bases, with 7 bases between the two germline ends. Ten or more counts support this clonotype. The antigen remains unidentified. Study findings and constraints: Each seasonal flu vaccination may recruit only limited new T cells, authors suggested.

MiXCR, applied by TCRdb to the RT-PCR reads, yields one record per CDR3 protein. The top ten hold 11% of the sample, which has around 650,000 distinct CDR3 sequences, 15% to 19% seen once. The clonotype was recovered from a man aged 45-65 years who received an inactivated influenza vaccine. Sequenced material: PBMCs from blood, taken less than 13 days after vaccination. V gene TRBV5-1 combines with J gene TRBJ2-7; D unclear. The CDR3 DNA is TGCGCCAGCAGCTTGCTACCGAACGAGCAGTACTTC. Protein product: CASSLLPNEQYF. The complete variable domain, with remaining parts taken from reference TRBV5-1 and TRBJ2-7, reads KAGVTQTPRYLIKTRGQQVTLSCSPISGHRSVSWYQQTPGQGLQFLFEYFSETQRNKGNFPGRFSGRQFSNSRSEMNVSTLELGDSALYLCASSLLPNEQYFGPGTRLTVT.